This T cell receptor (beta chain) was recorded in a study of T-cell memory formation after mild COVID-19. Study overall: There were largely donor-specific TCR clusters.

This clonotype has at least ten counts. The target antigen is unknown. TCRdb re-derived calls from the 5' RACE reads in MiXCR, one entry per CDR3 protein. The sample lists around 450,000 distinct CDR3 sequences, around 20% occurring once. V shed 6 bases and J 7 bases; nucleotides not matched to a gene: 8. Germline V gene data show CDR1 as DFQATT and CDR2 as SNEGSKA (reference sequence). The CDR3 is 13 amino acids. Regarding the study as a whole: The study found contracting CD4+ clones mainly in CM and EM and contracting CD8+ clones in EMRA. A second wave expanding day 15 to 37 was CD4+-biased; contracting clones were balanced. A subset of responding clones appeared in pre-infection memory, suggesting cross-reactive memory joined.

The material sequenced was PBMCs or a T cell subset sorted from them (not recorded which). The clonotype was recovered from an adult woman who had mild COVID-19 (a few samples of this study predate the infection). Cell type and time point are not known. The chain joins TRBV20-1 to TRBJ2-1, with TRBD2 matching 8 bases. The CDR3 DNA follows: TGCAGTGCCCCGGTAGCGGGATTGAATGAGCAGTTCTTC. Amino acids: CSAPVAGLNEQFF.